The present T cell receptor (beta chain) was sequenced within a study of long-term antiretroviral therapy in people with HIV (dated by TCRdb to the early 2020s). A note on the overall study: The earliest samples were collected about a decade before the 2015 WHO recommendation for immediate ART, when ART was typically delayed until CD4 counts fell. From 25 to 30 adults with confirmed HIV infection, the cohort provided some 200 cryopreserved PBMC samples, gathered serially across a mean of around six years (range 1-12). About 35% of the 30 participants with HIV were female. This retrospective serial study examined whether starting ART and sustained HIV suppression were associated with changes in the composition and diversity of the TRB repertoire in peripheral blood. Test extractions of a monoclonal T-cell line alongside a few dozen polyclonal samples showed no cross-contamination during QIAcube processing.

Counted from cysteine to phenylalanine, this CDR3 has 15 amino acids. The entry retains the CDR3 DNA only, 45 bases that are in frame from base 1. The junction shows trimming of 5 bases on V and 5 bases on J, and the gene matches do not reach 8 bases of it. Reading the germline V gene (reference sequence) gives CDR1 SEHNR and CDR2 FQNEAQ. Inclusion was restricted to participants for whom at least one PBMC sample before ART initiation and at least two post-ART samples were available. All participants with HIV were treated in the United States of America. Before DNA extraction, cryopreserved samples of about 0.95-11 million PBMC were thawed and washed. At the time of the earliest PBMC sample, participants with HIV were aged between roughly 20 and 55 years. Each participant contributed PBMC samples from 1-4 timepoints before ART initiation and 2-8 timepoints after ART initiation, with a median of 7 samples. Serial HIV viral load, CD4+ T-cell count, ART history and demographic data were obtained for every participant. Using a Qiagen kit on a QIAcube, genomic DNA was extracted from unsorted PBMC, with samples processed in batches of 12.

Summary of the overall study and its limitations: The repertoire was dominated across all time points by expanded TRB clones identified before ART initiation, although this dominance was seen to fluctuate and to decrease in many PLHIV after ART. A significant increase in TRB diversity was found to be associated with ART initiation, although TRB diversity was observed to remain significantly below that of transplant donor controls even after long-term ART. Limited PBMC availability meant only the TCR beta chain was sequenced, without alpha chain pairing. Because pre-ART samples had limited cell numbers, unsorted PBMC were profiled rather than sorted CD4+ and CD8+ T cells. The samples were dated from about 2003 to 2018, and the ART regimens that were used may be less effective than current ART regimens. Compared with controls, HIV repertoires had narrower CDR3 length ranges, and the network structure pointed to an antigen-experienced repertoire that shifted only slightly toward naive after ART. Inferences about post-ART repertoire changes are limited because no data were available on ART adherence, viral resistance or therapy changes.

Comments on this clone: This clone's antigen is unknown. It has no much larger one-base neighbor in the sample; base qualities were not kept. Other DNA sequences in the sample encode the same CDR3.

The immunoSEQ hsTCRB v3.0 assay was used at survey level resolution for TRB variable region sequencing. A depth of about 40,000-50,000 T-cell genomes per sample was targeted for TRB sequencing. An Illumina MiSeq with a v3 150-cycle kit was used to sequence the pooled TRB libraries. The study's own analysis went as follows. Repertoire analysis was performed in R inside a reproducible Nextflow workflow that covered QC, data transformation and analysis. Custom analyses were implemented in LymphoSeq2, an R package for AIRR-Seq data exploration. Several samples that yielded fewer than 5000 total TRB sequences were excluded, so that about 200 HIV repertoires were analyzed. Among the approximately 200 retained HIV repertoires, roughly 60 were collected before ART initiation and fewer than 150 were collected after ART initiation. Repertoires were downsampled to 5000 TRB nucleotide sequences, with summary statistics averaged over 100 downsampling iterations. TRB sequences were retained for analysis only if CDR3 regions of at least seven amino acids were present. Diversity was measured with a Shannon entropy-derived clonality score and the Gini coefficient. In the repertoire networks, any two of the top 5000 CDR3 amino acid sequences were linked whenever the two sequences differed by an edit distance of one. For TRB CDR3 amino acid sequences, antigen specificity groups and MHC restriction were predicted with GLIPH2. To flag known CMV, EBV, HIV or tissue antigen associations, CDR3 amino acid sequences were matched against VDJdb and McPAS-TCR. Pre-ART, post-ART and control groups were compared with Wilcoxon signed-rank tests and Holm-Bonferroni correction. This immuneACCESS table, as held by TCRdb, lists in-frame sequences with V and J called but not all clones. Of the missing ones, under half trace to an unresolved V gene in checked studies; the others have no known cause. The D gene and trimming were derived from the DNA, and the V and J assignments and clone size from that table. For this sample there are around 19,000 clones; 79% appear just once. In total, the top ten clones hold approximately 8.2% of the sample.

The V and J genes are TRBV7-9 and TRBJ1-4; 7 nucleotides in the junction match TRBD1. This clonotype originated in a man aged 25-45 years with HIV. This material consisted of unsorted PBMCs, taken at the start of antiretroviral therapy. The CDR3 reads CASSPRDSLNEKLFF. The bases are TGTGCCAGCAGCCCAAGGGACAGTCTGAATGAAAAACTGTTTTTT.